This T cell receptor beta chain appears in the sequencing data of a study of cytomegalovirus exposure and HLA in healthy donors. Findings and limits, study-wide: TCR beta chains numbering about 160 were designated cytomegalovirus-associated.

With 60 Vbeta and 13 Jbeta primers, the PCR was carried out. In the study's own analysis: Per a later analysis, the number of unique TCR beta chains was roughly 80 million, of which around 10 million were shared. Produced via immunoSEQ multiplex PCR; TCRdb's table is partial and in-frame only. The V and J calls and the clone size are those of that table, but D and trimming were determined from the DNA. Among 100,000 to 150,000 clones listed, approximately 80% were seen once. With regard to this clone: Its matching antigen is unknown.

Germline assignment: CDR1 MNHEY and CDR2 SMNVEV (reference sequence). Trimming removed 1 base at V and 0 bases at J, with 7 bases between. The CDR3 totals 14 residues. The chain combines TRBV27 with TRBJ2-7; D is ambiguous. Specimen: PBMCs. The TCR sequence derives from a male donor in good health and CMV-seropositive. Here the CDR3 reads CASSLLVSSYEQYF. Written as DNA, the CDR3 is TGTGCCAGCAGTTTATTAGTGAGCTCCTACGAGCAGTACTTC.